This TCR beta chain appears in the sequencing data of a study of blood T cell repertoires in COVID-19. Study-wide background: The origin of the acute and convalescent COVID-19 samples was the United States, Italy and Spain. The analysed material was cDNA or gDNA that came from T cells, B-cell-depleted T cells, or PBMCs.

This clone was found a few times. With 5 bases clipped from V and 10 bases from J, the junction kept 9 bases outside the gene matches. Looked up from germline, CDR1 is MNHEY and CDR2 is SMNVEV (reference sequence). The CDR3 spans 13 residues. Study processing details: Reference gene primer amplification gave estimated nucleated cell counts. Method: immunoSEQ multiplex PCR; TCRdb's copy keeps in-frame clones and lacks some. V and J calls plus clone size are reproduced from that table; the DNA served to infer D and trimming. The table lists roughly 120,000 clones, around 76% of them singletons. This TCR was sampled from a woman over 75 with acute or convalescent COVID-19. The rearrangement uses TRBV27 and TRBJ2-3; TRBD2 aligns across 7 bases. Input material: peripheral blood. DNA of the CDR3: TGTGCCAGCAGTCCCTGGACTAGTAAAGCGCAGTATTTT. Amino acids: CASSPWTSKAQYF.